The sample holds one count of the clone carrying this T cell receptor beta chain. Its target is not known. The same CDR3 also results from other DNA sequences found in this sample. This record belongs to a study of shared clonotypes between healthy human individuals. Study results and limitations: Estimated richness was generally greater in naive than memory subsets. The generation probabilities recorded for non-shared clonotypes fell below those of clonotypes shared by all four donors.

CD8 cells regarded as naive lacked CD45RO, were positively chosen for CCR7, and omitted terminally differentiated effector memory CD45RA+ cells. Each sorted subset replicate got 200 ng genomic DNA, 30,000 or so genomes. Some clones are missing from TCRdb's copy, which holds only in-frame ones; the method was immunoSEQ multiplex PCR. The data contain fewer than 1 million clones, 96% of them seen just once; the ten biggest clones take up approximately 0.2%. This sequence was found in a man younger than 40 in good health. Sequencing was performed on naive CD8+ T cells sorted from blood.

The CDR3 sequence is CASSLGAQPQHF. In DNA, the CDR3 is TGTGCCAGCAGCTTGGGCGCTCAGCCCCAGCATTTT. The chain couples TRBV7-9 to TRBJ1-5; no clear D. Germline V gives CDR1 SEHNR, CDR2 FQNEAQ (reference sequence). The V gene lost 3 bases and the J gene lost 6 bases, with 6 bases spanning the gap. The CDR3 length is 12 residues.